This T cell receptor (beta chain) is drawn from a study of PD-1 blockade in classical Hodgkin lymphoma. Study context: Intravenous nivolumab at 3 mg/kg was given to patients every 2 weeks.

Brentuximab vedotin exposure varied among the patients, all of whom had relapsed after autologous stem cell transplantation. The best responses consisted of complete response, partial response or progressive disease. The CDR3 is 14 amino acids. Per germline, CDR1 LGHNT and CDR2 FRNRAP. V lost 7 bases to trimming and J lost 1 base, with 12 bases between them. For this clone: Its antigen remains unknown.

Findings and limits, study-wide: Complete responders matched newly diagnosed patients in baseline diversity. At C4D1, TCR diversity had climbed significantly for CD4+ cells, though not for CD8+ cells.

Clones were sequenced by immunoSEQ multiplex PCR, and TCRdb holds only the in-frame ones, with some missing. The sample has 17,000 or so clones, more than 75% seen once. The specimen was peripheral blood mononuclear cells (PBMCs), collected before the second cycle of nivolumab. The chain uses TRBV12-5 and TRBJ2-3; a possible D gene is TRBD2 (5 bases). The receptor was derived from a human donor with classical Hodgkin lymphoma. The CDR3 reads CASAGEPGTDTQYF. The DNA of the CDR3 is TGTGCTAGTGCCGGGGAGCCCGGCACAGATACGCAGTATTTT.